This T cell receptor beta chain was sequenced for a study of response to subunit inactivated influenza vaccine. General study points: The authors offered the suggestion that each seasonal influenza vaccination recruits few new T cells.

TCRdb re-called the RT-PCR reads with MiXCR, one entry per CDR3 protein. The sample yields 150,000 to 200,000 distinct CDR3 sequences, about a tenth seen once. This clonotype has just a few counts. Its antigen is unknown. This sequence originates from a man in his fifties who received an inactivated influenza vaccine. The sequenced sample was non-naive T cells sorted from PBMCs, obtained more than 35 days after vaccination.

CDR3 residues: CASSLDTPGELFF. The CDR3 region has the DNA TGCGCCAGCAGCTTGGACACTCCCGGGGAGCTGTTTTTT. The V gene is TRBV5-1, the J gene TRBJ2-2, with D uncertain. This CDR3 has 13 amino acids. Deletions cut 0 bases from V and 6 bases from J, with 6 bases between. From germline, CDR1 is SGHRS and CDR2 YFSETQ. The variable domain in full, with the rest retrieved from reference TRBV5-1 and TRBJ2-2, is KAGVTQTPRYLIKTRGQQVTLSCSPISGHRSVSWYQQTPGQGLQFLFEYFSETQRNKGNFPGRFSGRQFSNSRSEMNVSTLELGDSALYLCASSLDTPGELFFGEGSRLTVL.